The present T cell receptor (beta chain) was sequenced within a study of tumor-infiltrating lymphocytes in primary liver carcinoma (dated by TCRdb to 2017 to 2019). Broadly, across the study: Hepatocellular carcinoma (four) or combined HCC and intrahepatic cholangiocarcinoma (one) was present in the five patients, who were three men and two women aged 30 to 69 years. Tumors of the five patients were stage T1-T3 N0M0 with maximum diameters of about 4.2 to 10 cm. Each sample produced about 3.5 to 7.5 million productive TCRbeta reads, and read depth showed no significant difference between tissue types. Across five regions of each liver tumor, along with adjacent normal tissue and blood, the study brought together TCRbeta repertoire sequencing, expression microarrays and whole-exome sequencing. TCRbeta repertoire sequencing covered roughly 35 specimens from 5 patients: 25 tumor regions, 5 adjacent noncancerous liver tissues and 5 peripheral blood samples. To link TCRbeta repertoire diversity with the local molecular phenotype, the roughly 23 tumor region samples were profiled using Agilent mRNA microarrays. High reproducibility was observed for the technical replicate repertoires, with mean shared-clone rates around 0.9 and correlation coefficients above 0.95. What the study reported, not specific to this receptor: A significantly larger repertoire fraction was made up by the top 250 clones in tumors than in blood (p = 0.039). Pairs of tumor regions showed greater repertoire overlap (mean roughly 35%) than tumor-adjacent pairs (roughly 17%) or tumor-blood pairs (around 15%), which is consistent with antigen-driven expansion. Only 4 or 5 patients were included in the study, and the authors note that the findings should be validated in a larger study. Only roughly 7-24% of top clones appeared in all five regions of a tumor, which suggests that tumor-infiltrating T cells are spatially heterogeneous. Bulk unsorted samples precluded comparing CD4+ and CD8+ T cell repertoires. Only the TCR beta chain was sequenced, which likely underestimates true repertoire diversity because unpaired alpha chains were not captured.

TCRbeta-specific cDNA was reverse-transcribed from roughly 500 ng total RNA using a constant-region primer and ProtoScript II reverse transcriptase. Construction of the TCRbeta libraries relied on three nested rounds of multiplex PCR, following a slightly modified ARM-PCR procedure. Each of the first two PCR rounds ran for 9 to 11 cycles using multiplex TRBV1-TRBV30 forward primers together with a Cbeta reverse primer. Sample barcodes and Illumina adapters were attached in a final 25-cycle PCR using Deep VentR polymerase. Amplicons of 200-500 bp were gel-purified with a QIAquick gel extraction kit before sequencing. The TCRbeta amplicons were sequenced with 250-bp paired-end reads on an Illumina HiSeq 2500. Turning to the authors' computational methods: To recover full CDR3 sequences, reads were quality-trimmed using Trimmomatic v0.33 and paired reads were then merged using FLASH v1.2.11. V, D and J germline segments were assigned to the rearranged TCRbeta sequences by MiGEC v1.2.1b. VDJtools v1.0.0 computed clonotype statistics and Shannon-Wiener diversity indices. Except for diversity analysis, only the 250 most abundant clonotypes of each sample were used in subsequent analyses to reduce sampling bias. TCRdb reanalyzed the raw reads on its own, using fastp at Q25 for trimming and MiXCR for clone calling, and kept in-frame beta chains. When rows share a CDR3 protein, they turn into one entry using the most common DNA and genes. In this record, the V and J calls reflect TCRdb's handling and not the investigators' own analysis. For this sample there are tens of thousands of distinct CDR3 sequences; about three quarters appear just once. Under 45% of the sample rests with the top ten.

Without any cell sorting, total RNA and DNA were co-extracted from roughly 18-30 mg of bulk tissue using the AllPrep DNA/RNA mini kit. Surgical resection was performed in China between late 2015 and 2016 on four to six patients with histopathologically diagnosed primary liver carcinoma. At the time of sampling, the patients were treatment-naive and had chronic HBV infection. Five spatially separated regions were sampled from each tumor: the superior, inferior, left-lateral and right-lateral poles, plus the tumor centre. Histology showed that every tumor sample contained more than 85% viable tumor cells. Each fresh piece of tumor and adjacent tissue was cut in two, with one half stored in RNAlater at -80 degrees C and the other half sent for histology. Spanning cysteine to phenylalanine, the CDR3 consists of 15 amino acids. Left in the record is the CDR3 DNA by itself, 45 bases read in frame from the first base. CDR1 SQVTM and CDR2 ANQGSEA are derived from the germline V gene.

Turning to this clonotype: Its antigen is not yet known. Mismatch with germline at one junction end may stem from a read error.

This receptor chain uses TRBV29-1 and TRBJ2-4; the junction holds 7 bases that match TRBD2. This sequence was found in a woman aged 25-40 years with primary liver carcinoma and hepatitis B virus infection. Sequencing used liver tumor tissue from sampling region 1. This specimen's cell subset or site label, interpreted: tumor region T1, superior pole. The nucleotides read TGCAGCGTTGACGGACCGGCGGGAGAAGTGAGCATTCAATACTTC. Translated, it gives CSVDGPAGEVSIQYF.